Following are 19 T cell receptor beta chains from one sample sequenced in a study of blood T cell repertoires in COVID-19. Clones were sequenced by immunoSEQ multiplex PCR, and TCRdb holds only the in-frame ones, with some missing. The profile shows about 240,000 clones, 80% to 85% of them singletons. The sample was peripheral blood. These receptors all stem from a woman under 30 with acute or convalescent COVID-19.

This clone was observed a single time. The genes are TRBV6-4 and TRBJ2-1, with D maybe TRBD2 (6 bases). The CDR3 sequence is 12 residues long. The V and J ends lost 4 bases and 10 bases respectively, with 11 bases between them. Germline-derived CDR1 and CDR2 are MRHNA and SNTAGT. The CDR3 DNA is TGTGCCAGCAGTGCCGGGGGAGGAGAGCAGTTCTTC. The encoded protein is CASSAGGGEQFF.

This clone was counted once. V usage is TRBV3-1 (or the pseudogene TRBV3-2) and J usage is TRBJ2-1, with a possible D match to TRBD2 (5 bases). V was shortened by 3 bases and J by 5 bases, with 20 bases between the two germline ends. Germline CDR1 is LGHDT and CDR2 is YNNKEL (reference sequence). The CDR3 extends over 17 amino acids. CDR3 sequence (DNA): TGTGCCAGCAGCCATGACGGGCCTAGCAGAATAGACAATGAGCAGTTCTTC. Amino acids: CASSHDGPSRIDNEQFF.

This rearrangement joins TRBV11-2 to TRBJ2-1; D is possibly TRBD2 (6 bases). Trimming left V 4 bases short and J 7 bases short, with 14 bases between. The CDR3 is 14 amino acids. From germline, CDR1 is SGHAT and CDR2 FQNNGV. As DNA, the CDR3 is TGTGCCAGCAGCTCCCCGGGAGCGTGGAATGAGCAGTTCTTC. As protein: CASSSPGAWNEQFF.

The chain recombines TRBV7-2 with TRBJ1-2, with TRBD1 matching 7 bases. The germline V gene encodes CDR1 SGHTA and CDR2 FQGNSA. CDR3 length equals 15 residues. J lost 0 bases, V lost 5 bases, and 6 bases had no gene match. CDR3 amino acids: CASSPGGSANYGYTF. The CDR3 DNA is TGTGCCAGCAGCCCAGGGGGGTCTGCTAACTATGGCTACACCTTC.

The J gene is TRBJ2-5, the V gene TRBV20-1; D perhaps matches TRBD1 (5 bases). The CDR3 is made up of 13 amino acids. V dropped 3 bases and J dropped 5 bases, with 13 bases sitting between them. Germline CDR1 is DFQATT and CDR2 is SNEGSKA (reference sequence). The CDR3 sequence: CSASPRARETQYF. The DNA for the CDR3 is TGCAGTGCTAGTCCCAGGGCTAGGGAGACCCAGTACTTC.

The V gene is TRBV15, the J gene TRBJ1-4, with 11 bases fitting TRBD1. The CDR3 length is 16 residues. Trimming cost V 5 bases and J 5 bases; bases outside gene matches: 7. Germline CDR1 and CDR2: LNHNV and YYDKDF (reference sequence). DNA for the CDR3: TGTGCCACCAGCGGAGGACAGGGGGCACGAAATGAAAAACTGTTTTTT. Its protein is CATSGGQGARNEKLFF.

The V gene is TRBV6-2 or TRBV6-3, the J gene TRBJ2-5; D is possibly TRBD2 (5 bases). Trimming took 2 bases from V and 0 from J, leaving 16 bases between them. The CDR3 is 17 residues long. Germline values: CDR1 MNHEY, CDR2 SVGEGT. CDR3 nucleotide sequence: TGTGCCAGCAGTTACCCATTTGGACGGGGTAACCAAGAGACCCAGTACTTC. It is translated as CASSYPFGRGNQETQYF.

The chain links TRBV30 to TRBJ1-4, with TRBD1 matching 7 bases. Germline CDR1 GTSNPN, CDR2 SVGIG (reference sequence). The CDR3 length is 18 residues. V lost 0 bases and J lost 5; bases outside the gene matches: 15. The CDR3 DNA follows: TGTGCCTGGAGTGTTCTTTTTTCTGCGGGACAGCTGAATGAAAAACTGTTTTTT. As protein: CAWSVLFSAGQLNEKLFF.

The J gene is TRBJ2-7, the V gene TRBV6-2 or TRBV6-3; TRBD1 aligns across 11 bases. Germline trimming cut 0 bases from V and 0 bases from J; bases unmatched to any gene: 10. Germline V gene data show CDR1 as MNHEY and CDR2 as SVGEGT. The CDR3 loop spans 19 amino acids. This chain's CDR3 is CASSYSSRTGGPNSYEQYF. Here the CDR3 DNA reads TGTGCCAGCAGTTACTCGAGCCGGACAGGGGGCCCTAACTCCTACGAGCAGTACTTC.

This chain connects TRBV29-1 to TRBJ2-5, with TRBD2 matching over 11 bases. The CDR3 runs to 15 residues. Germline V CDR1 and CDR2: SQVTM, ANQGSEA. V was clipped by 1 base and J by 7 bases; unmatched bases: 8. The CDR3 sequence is CSVEALAGGGWTQYF. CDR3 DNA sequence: TGCAGCGTTGAAGCCTTAGCGGGAGGGGGTTGGACCCAGTACTTC.

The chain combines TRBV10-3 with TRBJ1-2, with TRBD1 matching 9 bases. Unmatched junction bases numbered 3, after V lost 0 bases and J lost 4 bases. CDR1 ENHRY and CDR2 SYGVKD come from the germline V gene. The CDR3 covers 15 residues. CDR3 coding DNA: TGTGCCATCAGTGAGTCGGGACAGGGTATCTATGGCTACACCTTC. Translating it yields CAISESGQGIYGYTF.

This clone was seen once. CDR3 DNA: TGCGCCAGCAGCTTGGGCGGACAGACTTACTACGAGCAGTACTTC. Its protein product is CASSLGGQTYYEQYF. The V call is TRBV5-1, the J call TRBJ2-7, with D tentatively TRBD1 (6 bases). The CDR3 is 15 amino acids. V dropped 0 bases and J dropped 3 bases, with 13 bases sitting between them. CDR1 is SGHRS, CDR2 YFSETQ, per germline. Using reference TRBV5-1 and TRBJ2-7 for the parts outside the CDR3, the full variable domain is KAGVTQTPRYLIKTRGQQVTLSCSPISGHRSVSWYQQTPGQGLQFLFEYFSETQRNKGNFPGRFSGRQFSNSRSEMNVSTLELGDSALYLCASSLGGQTYYEQYFGPGTRLTVT.

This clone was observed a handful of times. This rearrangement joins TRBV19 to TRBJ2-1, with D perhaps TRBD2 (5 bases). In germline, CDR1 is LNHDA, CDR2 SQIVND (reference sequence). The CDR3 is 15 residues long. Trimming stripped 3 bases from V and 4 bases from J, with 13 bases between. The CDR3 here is CASSIVIAPYNEQFF. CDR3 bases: TGTGCCAGTAGTATCGTAATAGCGCCGTACAATGAGCAGTTCTTC.

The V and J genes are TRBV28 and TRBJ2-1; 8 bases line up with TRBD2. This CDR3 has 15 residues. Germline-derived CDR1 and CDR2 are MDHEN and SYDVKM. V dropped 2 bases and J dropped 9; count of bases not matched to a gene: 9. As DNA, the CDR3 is TGTGCCAGCAGTTTAGGAACGCTCCGGGGGGGTGAGCAGTTCTTC. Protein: CASSLGTLRGGEQFF.

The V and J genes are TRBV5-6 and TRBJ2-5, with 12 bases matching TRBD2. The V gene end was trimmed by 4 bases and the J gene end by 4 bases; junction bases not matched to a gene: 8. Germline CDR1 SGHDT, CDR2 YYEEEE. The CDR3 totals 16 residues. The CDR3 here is CASSLMLAGGTETQYF. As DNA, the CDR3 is TGTGCCAGCAGCCTCATGCTAGCGGGAGGGACAGAGACCCAGTACTTC.

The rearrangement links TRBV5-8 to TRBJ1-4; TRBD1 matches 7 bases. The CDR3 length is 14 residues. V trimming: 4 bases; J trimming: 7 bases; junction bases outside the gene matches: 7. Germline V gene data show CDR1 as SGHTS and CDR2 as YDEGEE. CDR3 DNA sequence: TGTGCCAGCAGCCCCGGGACAGCCCCTGAAAAACTGTTTTTT. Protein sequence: CASSPGTAPEKLFF. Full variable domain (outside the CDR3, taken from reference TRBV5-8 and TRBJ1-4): EAGVTQSPTHLIKTRGQQATLRCSPISGHTSVYWYQQALGLGLQFLLWYDEGEERNRGNFPPRFSGRQFPNYSSELNVNALELEDSALYLCASSPGTAPEKLFFGSGTQLSVL.

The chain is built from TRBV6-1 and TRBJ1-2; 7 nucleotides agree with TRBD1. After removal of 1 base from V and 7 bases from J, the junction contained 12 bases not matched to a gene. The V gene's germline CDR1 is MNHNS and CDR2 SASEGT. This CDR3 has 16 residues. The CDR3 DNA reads TGTGCCAGCAGTGAAGGGGCGACAGGGAATTTGGGTGGCTACACCTTC. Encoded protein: CASSEGATGNLGGYTF.

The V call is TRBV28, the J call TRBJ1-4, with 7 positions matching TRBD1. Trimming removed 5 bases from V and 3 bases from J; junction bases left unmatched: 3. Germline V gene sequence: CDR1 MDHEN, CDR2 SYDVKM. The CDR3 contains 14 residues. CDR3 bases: TGTGCCAGCAGTGACAGGGTGGCTAATGAAAAACTGTTTTTT. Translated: CASSDRVANEKLFF.

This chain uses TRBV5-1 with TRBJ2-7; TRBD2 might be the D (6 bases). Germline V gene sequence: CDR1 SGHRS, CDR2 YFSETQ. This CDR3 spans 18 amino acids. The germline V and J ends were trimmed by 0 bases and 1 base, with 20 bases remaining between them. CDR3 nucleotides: TGCGCCAGCAGCTTGGCCACGCGGGGATCAGGGAGATCCTACGAGCAGTACTTC. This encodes CASSLATRGSGRSYEQYF.